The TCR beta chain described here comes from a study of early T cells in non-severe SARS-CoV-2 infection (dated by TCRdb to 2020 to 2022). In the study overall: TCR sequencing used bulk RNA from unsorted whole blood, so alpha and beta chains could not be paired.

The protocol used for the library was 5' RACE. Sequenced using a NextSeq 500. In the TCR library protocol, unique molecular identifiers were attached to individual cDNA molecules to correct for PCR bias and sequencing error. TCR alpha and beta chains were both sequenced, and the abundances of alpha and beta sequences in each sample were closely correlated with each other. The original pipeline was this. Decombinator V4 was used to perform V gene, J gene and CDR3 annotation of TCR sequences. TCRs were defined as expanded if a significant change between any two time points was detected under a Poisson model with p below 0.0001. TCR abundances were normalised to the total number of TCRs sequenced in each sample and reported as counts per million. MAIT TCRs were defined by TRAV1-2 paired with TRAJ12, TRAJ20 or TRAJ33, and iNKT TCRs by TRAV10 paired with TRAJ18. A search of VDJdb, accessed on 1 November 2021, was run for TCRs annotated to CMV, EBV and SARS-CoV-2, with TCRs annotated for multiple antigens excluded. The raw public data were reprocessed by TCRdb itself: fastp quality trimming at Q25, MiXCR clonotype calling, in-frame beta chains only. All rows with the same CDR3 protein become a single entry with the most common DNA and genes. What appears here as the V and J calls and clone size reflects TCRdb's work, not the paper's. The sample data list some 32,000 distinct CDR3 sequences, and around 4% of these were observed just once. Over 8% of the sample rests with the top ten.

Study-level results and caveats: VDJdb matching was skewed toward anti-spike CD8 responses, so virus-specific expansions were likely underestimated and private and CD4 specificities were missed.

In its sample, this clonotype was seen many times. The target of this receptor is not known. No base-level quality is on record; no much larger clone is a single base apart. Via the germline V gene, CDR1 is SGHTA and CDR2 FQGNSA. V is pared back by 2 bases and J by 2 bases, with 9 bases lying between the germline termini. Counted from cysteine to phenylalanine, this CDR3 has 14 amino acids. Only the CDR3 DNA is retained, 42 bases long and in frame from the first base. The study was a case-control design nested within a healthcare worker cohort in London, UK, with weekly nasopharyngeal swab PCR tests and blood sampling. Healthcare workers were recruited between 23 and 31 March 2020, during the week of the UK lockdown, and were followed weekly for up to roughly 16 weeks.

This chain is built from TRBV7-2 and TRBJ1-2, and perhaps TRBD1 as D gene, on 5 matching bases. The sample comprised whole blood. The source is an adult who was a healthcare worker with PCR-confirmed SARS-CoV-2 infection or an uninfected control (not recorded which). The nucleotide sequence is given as TGTGCCAGCAGCTTACATGCAGGGAACTATGGCTACACCTTC. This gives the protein CASSLHAGNYGYTF.